This T cell receptor beta chain was sequenced for a study of cytomegalovirus exposure and HLA in healthy donors. The primer mix had 60 Vbeta and 13 Jbeta primers. Profiling relied on immunoSEQ multiplex PCR, and the TCRdb table lists in-frame clones only, not all of them. The sample contains about 210,000 clones, approximately 84% of which appear only once. V lost 3 bases, J lost 5 bases, and 5 bases stayed unmatched. The CDR3 extends over 15 amino acids. Looked up from germline, CDR1 is WSHSY and CDR2 is SAAADI. This TCR came from a girl under 10 years old in good health and CMV-seronegative. Input material: PBMCs. The chain combines TRBV10-2 with TRBJ2-5, with 11 bases identical to TRBD1. The CDR3 nucleotides read TGCGCCAGCAGTGATAGGGACAGGGGGAAGGAGACCCAGTACTTC. It specifies CASSDRDRGKETQYF.